Listed here are 21 T cell receptor beta chains from one sample, sequenced in a study of cytomegalovirus exposure and HLA in healthy donors. The PCR had 60 Vbeta and 13 Jbeta primers. This table comes from immunoSEQ multiplex PCR, and its TCRdb copy is limited to in-frame clones, with some not included. The sample lists fewer than 250,000 clones, roughly 83% seen once, with 0.71% in the top ten. Sequencing was performed on PBMCs. Receptors were obtained from a boy younger than 10 in good health and CMV-seronegative.

This clone was counted a single time. This chain connects TRBV19 to TRBJ1-2; D remains ambiguous. The length of the CDR3 is 15 residues. Germline lookup yields CDR1 LNHDA and CDR2 SQIVND (reference sequence). Trimming took off 3 bases at V and 2 bases at J, with 13 bases between the two ends. The CDR3 spells CASSISAGSNYGYTF. The CDR3 coding sequence is TGTGCCAGTAGTATTTCGGCAGGCTCAAACTATGGCTACACCTTC.

The rearrangement uses TRBV27 and TRBJ2-5; D is undetermined. The germline V and J ends were trimmed by 2 bases and 3 bases, with 7 bases remaining between them. The CDR3 sequence is 13 residues long. Germline loops: CDR1 MNHEY, CDR2 SMNVEV (reference sequence). Here the CDR3 DNA reads TGTGCCAGCAGTTTACGGGTGGAAGAGACCCAGTACTTC. It translates to CASSLRVEETQYF.

This chain connects TRBV11-2 to TRBJ2-1; D may be TRBD2 (6 bases). CDR1 and CDR2 from the germline V gene are SGHAT and FQNNGV. Trimming removed 2 bases from V and 3 bases from J, with 8 bases in between. The CDR3 has 14 amino acids. The CDR3 nucleotides read TGTGCCAGCAGCTTAACAGCGGGCTACAATGAGCAGTTCTTC. Its translation: CASSLTAGYNEQFF.

The chain uses TRBV2 and TRBJ1-4; D remains ambiguous. CDR1 is SNHLY, CDR2 FYNNEI, per germline. CDR3 length equals 15 residues. Trimming stripped 7 bases from V and 0 bases from J, with 12 bases between. Written as DNA, the CDR3 is TGTGCCAGCAAGACGAGGAGTGCAACTAATGAAAAACTGTTTTTT. It yields the protein CASKTRSATNEKLFF.

The CDR3 loop reads CASSAGNGVFSTDTQYF. CDR3 nucleotides: TGTGCCAGCAGCGCCGGGAACGGGGTTTTTAGCACAGATACGCAGTATTTT. The V and J genes are TRBV7-9 and TRBJ2-3; possible D gene TRBD2, 5 bases. Per germline, CDR1 SEHNR and CDR2 FQNEAQ (reference sequence). The V and J ends lost 5 bases and 0 bases respectively, with 18 bases between them. The CDR3 covers 17 residues.

This sequence joins TRBV18 and TRBJ2-7, with D perhaps matching TRBD1 (6 bases). This CDR3 region has 16 residues. CDR1 is KGHSH and CDR2 is LQKENI in the germline V gene. The germline V and J ends were trimmed by 3 bases and 1 base, with 16 bases remaining between them. The CDR3 nucleotides read TGTGCCAGCTCACCGGCTCCCCCGACAGGTTCCTACGAGCAGTACTTC. Its translation is CASSPAPPTGSYEQYF.

The chain links TRBV9 to TRBJ2-3, with D maybe TRBD2 (6 bases). Germline CDR1 SGDLS, CDR2 YYNGEE. This CDR3 spans 15 amino acids. V was clipped by 4 bases and J by 2 bases, with 14 bases between them. This CDR3 is CASSQAGYTTDTQYF. CDR3 coding DNA: TGTGCCAGCAGCCAAGCGGGCTATACCACAGATACGCAGTATTTT.

The chain recombines TRBV19 with TRBJ2-3; TRBD1 aligns across 7 bases. Germline-derived CDR1 and CDR2 are LNHDA and SQIVND (reference sequence). CDR3 length equals 16 residues. The V and J ends lost 3 bases and 5 bases, in that order; junction bases with no gene match: 11. The CDR3 here is CASSMGDSYQGDTQYF. The CDR3, as DNA: TGTGCCAGTAGTATGGGGGACAGTTACCAGGGAGATACGCAGTATTTT.

In its sample, this clone was seen once. The chain links TRBV5-6 to TRBJ2-3, with TRBD2 matching over 14 bases. The CDR3 is made up of 17 amino acids. CDR1 SGHDT and CDR2 YYEEEE come from the germline V gene. The junction had 6 bases not matched to a gene; V was cut back by 2 bases and J by 4 bases. The CDR3 region is CASSLPGLAGEADTQYF. The CDR3, as DNA: TGTGCCAGCAGCTTACCGGGACTAGCGGGAGAAGCAGATACGCAGTATTTT. The variable domain in full, with the rest retrieved from reference TRBV5-6 and TRBJ2-3, is DAGVTQSPTHLIKTRGQQVTLRCSPKSGHDTVSWYQQALGQGPQFIFQYYEEEERQRGNFPDRFSGHQFPNYSSELNVNALLLGDSALYLCASSLPGLAGEADTQYFGPGTRLTVL.

The gene calls are TRBV12-5 and TRBJ2-5, with TRBD1 matching over 9 bases. With V trimmed by 3 bases and J by 3 bases, 2 bases remained unmatched. Germline V CDR1 and CDR2: LGHNT, FRNRAP. The CDR3 loop spans 14 amino acids. CDR3 amino acids: CASGFRTGEETQYF. In DNA, the CDR3 is TGTGCTAGTGGTTTCAGGACAGGGGAAGAGACCCAGTACTTC.

This clone turned up a few times. V and J are TRBV10-1 and TRBJ2-7; 9 nucleotides agree with TRBD1. There are 14 residues in the CDR3. After removal of 2 bases from V and 2 bases from J, the junction contained 1 base not matched to a gene. Per the germline V gene, CDR1 is WNHNN and CDR2 is SYGVQD (reference sequence). CDR3 amino acids: CASSEGQGPYEQYF. The CDR3 region has the DNA TGCGCCAGCAGTGAGGGACAGGGGCCCTACGAGCAGTACTTC.

The gene calls are TRBV4-2 and TRBJ2-5, with 12 bases lining up with TRBD1. V lost 4 bases and J lost 5; bases outside the gene matches: 14. Germline V CDR1 and CDR2: LGHNA, YNFKEQ. The CDR3 extends over 18 amino acids. CDR3 residues: CASSPLKGTGGAEETQYF. The CDR3 DNA sequence: TGTGCCAGCAGCCCTCTGAAGGGGACAGGGGGCGCGGAGGAGACCCAGTACTTC.

This chain joins TRBV6-1 and TRBJ2-1, with D possibly being TRBD2 (7 bases). The germline V gene encodes CDR1 MNHNS and CDR2 SASEGT. Deletions cut 7 bases from V and 5 bases from J, with 15 bases between. The CDR3 loop spans 14 amino acids. Here the CDR3 DNA reads TGTGCCAGCAATGGCGGGGGCATCAACAATGAGCAGTTCTTC. It codes for CASNGGGINNEQFF.

The chain combines TRBV5-4 with TRBJ2-3; 10 bases are a match to TRBD2. The length of the CDR3 is 16 residues. Germline values: CDR1 SGHNT, CDR2 YYREEE (reference sequence). J was trimmed by 2 bases and V by 4 bases; bases with no gene match: 7. The CDR3 coding sequence is TGTGCCAGCAGCGGGTGGACTAGCGGACACACAGATACGCAGTATTTT. Its translation is CASSGWTSGHTDTQYF.

This clone was recorded a few times. J is TRBJ1-2 and V is TRBV29-1, with 11 bases matching TRBD1. Germline trimming cut 3 bases from V and 6 bases from J; bases unmatched to any gene: 0. The CDR3 spans 12 residues. Per germline, CDR1 SQVTM and CDR2 ANQGSEA. CDR3 sequence: CSVEGQGDGYTF. CDR3 nucleotides: TGCAGCGTTGAGGGACAGGGGGATGGCTACACCTTC.

The V gene is TRBV2, the J gene TRBJ2-7; 7 nucleotides agree with TRBD1. J was trimmed by 4 bases and V by 6 bases; bases with no gene match: 3. The length of the CDR3 is 12 residues. Germline lookup yields CDR1 SNHLY and CDR2 FYNNEI. CDR3: CASRTGMYEQYF. In DNA form, the CDR3 reads TGTGCCAGCAGGACAGGGATGTACGAGCAGTACTTC.

The J gene is TRBJ1-1, the V gene TRBV6-6, with TRBD1 identical over 10 bases. CDR1 and CDR2 (germline): MNHNY, SVGAGI (reference sequence). V shed 6 bases and J 8 bases; nucleotides not matched to a gene: 6. The CDR3 has 13 residues. The CDR3 region is CASRLTGQGEAFF. Here the CDR3 DNA reads TGTGCCAGCAGACTTACGGGACAGGGGGAAGCTTTCTTT.

The V gene is TRBV29-1, the J gene TRBJ1-3; 7 positions match TRBD1. Unmatched junction bases numbered 4, after V lost 7 bases and J lost 1 base. CDR3 length: 13 residues. Per the germline V gene, CDR1 is SQVTM and CDR2 is ANQGSEA. The CDR3 here is CSAATGSGNTIYF. The CDR3 bases are TGCAGCGCCGCGACAGGGTCTGGAAACACCATATATTTT.

The genes are TRBV29-1 and TRBJ2-3, with 8 nucleotides matching TRBD1. V was clipped by 4 bases and J by 2 bases; unmatched bases: 2. Germline V gene data show CDR1 as SQVTM and CDR2 as ANQGSEA. CDR3 length: 13 amino acids. CDR3 protein: CSVAGQVTDTQYF. The CDR3 DNA reads as TGCAGCGTTGCGGGACAGGTCACAGATACGCAGTATTTT.

This chain connects TRBV28 to TRBJ1-4, with a tentative D call TRBD1 (5 bases). The V end lost 3 bases, the J end lost 5 bases, and 16 bases lay between the germline ends. The CDR3 is made up of 16 amino acids. Germline V gene data show CDR1 as MDHEN and CDR2 as SYDVKM. CDR3 residues: CASSFPDSQLNEKLFF. DNA for the CDR3: TGTGCCAGCAGTTTCCCCGACAGTCAGTTAAATGAAAAACTGTTTTTT. Together with reference TRBV28 and TRBJ1-4, the CDR3 gives the full variable domain: DVKVTQSSRYLVKRTGEKVFLECVQDMDHENMFWYRQDPGLGLRLIYFSYDVKMKEKGDIPEGYSVSREKKERFSLILESASTNQTSMYLCASSFPDSQLNEKLFFGSGTQLSVL.

This clone was seen a handful of times. V usage is TRBV5-1 and J usage is TRBJ2-7, with 8 bases that match TRBD2. The CDR3 sequence is 19 residues long. J gave up 2 bases and V 3 bases, and 19 bases lay outside the gene matches. Germline loops: CDR1 SGHRS, CDR2 YFSETQ. The chain's CDR3 is CASSSGPDWRGAPTYEQYF. The CDR3 DNA reads TGCGCCAGCAGCTCTGGACCGGACTGGCGGGGGGCCCCTACCTACGAGCAGTACTTC.